This TCR beta chain stems from a study of patients and donors after allogeneic stem cell transplantation. TCRdb re-derived calls from the RT-PCR reads in MiXCR, one entry per CDR3 protein. This sample carries about 160,000 distinct CDR3 sequences, about two fifths of them seen once, and the ten largest clones take 40% to 55%. CDR1 and CDR2 (germline): SGHRS, YFSETQ. V shed 2 bases, J shed 2 bases, and the junction held 3 bases outside the gene matches. The CDR3 extends over 15 amino acids. The rearrangement links TRBV5-1 to TRBJ2-5, with 10 bases that match TRBD2. The sample comprised blood, either unsorted or a sorted T cell fraction (not recorded which). This clonotype was obtained from a human donor who was either an allogeneic HSCT recipient or a stem cell or donor lymphocyte infusion donor (not recorded which). It is not recorded whose cells these are; they may come from a transplant donor. The CDR3 DNA follows: TGCGCCAGCAGCTTCCCTAGCGGGGGTCAAGAGACCCAGTACTTC. This codes for CASSFPSGGQETQYF.